This T cell receptor beta chain was documented in a study of T cells in women clearing cervical HPV infection. The CDR3 loop spans 15 amino acids. Germline V gives CDR1 DFQATT, CDR2 SNEGSKA (reference sequence). With 4 bases clipped from V and 4 bases from J, the junction kept 10 bases outside the gene matches. A note on this clone: What it recognizes is unknown. The CDR3 is cut off 3 residues early in the read; its end comes from the germline J gene.

Study-level points and caveats: TRBV6-7 relative abundance averaged roughly 0.099% in cases and about 0.15% in controls.

Genomic DNA, averaging around 1,200 ng per sample, yielded TCR beta CDR3 via immunoSEQ. Clones were read by immunoSEQ multiplex PCR, and TCRdb kept only the in-frame ones, dropping some. This repertoire comprises fewer than 40,000 clones; its ten largest clones make up 6.5% to 9%. Specimen: blood buffy coat. The TCR sequence derives from a woman aged 18-70 years with a cervical HPV16 infection that either progressed to CIN3+ or cleared (not recorded which). This chain connects TRBV20-1 to TRBJ1-5; 7 nucleotides match TRBD1. The covered CDR3 bases are TGCAGTGCTACCCGGGACAGTCTGACGAATCAGCCC. Encoded protein: CSATRDSLTNQP. The entire CDR3 protein reads CSATRDSLTNQPQHF.